The 21 T cell receptor beta chains listed next were all sequenced from one sample in a study of control samples from healthy donors and cancer patients. Using immunoSEQ multiplex PCR, the repertoire was profiled, and TCRdb retains in-frame clones only, with some absent. Here the sample spans about 180,000 clones, around 89% being singletons. Sequencing was done on a sample of blood. These receptors were taken from a woman in her fifties or sixties in good health.

The chain couples TRBV5-4 to TRBJ2-5; a weak D match, TRBD1 (5 bases). Trimming stripped 3 bases from V and 3 bases from J, with 12 bases between. The CDR3 is 14 amino acids. The germline V gene has CDR1 SGHNT and CDR2 YYREEE (reference sequence). CDR3: CASSSLGEEETQYF. The CDR3 DNA is TGTGCCAGCAGCTCCTTAGGGGAAGAAGAGACCCAGTACTTC.

This clone is a singleton in its sample. CDR3 amino acids: CASSAPDREQYF. The DNA for the CDR3 is TGTGCCAGCAGTGCCCCAGACAGGGAGCAGTACTTC. This chain links TRBV25-1 with TRBJ2-7; D possibly corresponds to TRBD1 (6 bases). The CDR3 extends over 12 amino acids. Germline V gene lookup returns CDR1 MGHDK and CDR2 SYGVNS. Trimming took 4 bases from V and 7 from J, leaving 11 bases between them.

Concerning this clone: Other DNA sequences of this sample code for an identical CDR3. The CDR3 is CASSQTSYEQYF. Here the CDR3 DNA reads TGTGCCAGCAGCCAGACATCTTACGAGCAGTACTTC. The V gene is TRBV3-1 (or the pseudogene TRBV3-2), the J gene TRBJ2-7; D remains unclear. CDR1 LGHDT and CDR2 YNNKEL come from the germline V gene (reference sequence). V was pared by 3 bases and J by 4 bases, with 7 bases between. CDR3 size: 12 residues.

CDR3 sequence: CASSQGQSGANVLTF. As DNA, the CDR3 is TGTGCCAGCAGCCAAGGACAATCTGGGGCCAACGTCCTGACTTTC. V gene TRBV3-1 (or the pseudogene TRBV3-2) combines with J gene TRBJ2-6; no reliable D call. Trimming pared 1 base from V and 1 base from J, leaving 5 bases between. Germline V CDR1 and CDR2: LGHDT, YNNKEL (reference sequence). The CDR3 consists of 15 residues.

The V gene is TRBV19, the J gene TRBJ1-5; TRBD1 is a possible D gene (5 bases). This CDR3 has 16 residues. Germline V lookup: CDR1 LNHDA, CDR2 SQIVND (reference sequence). Deletions cut 4 bases from V and 0 bases from J, with 13 bases between. The DNA for the CDR3 is TGTGCCAGTAGTAATCAGGGTTTAGATAGCAATCAGCCCCAGCATTTT. Encoded protein: CASSNQGLDSNQPQHF.

CDR3 coding DNA: TGTGCCAGCAGCTTAGAGTCTAGTCTTTGGGGCACAGATACGCAGTATTTT. It translates to CASSLESSLWGTDTQYF. This chain connects TRBV11-3 to TRBJ2-3; D ambiguous. From germline, CDR1 is SGHNT and CDR2 YENEEA. The CDR3 is 17 amino acids. V lost 0 bases, J lost 1 base, and 14 bases lay in between.

This chain's CDR3 is CASSQEGQTQHF. CDR3 sequence (DNA): TGTGCCAGCAGCCAAGAGGGCCAGACCCAGCATTTT. J is TRBJ1-5 and V is TRBV3-1 (or the pseudogene TRBV3-2), with D unclear. V shed 0 bases and J shed 11 bases, with 8 bases lying between them. The CDR3 has 12 amino acids. Germline-derived CDR1 and CDR2 are LGHDT and YNNKEL (reference sequence).

The CDR3 region is CASSQEGDASGNEQFF. The CDR3 DNA follows: TGCGCCAGCAGCCAGGAGGGGGATGCGTCTGGCAATGAGCAGTTCTTC. This chain uses TRBV4-3 with TRBJ2-1; D is possibly TRBD1 or TRBD2 (6 bases each). The CDR3 has 16 residues. The V gene's germline CDR1 is LGHNA and CDR2 YSLEER. Trimming removed 3 bases at V and 6 bases at J, with 18 bases between.

This clone occurred once. The chain has TRBV7-2 and TRBJ2-2, with TRBD2 matching 15 bases. The CDR3 loop spans 18 amino acids. V dropped 5 bases and J dropped 0; count of bases not matched to a gene: 4. Germline lookup yields CDR1 SGHTA and CDR2 FQGNSA. This CDR3 is CASSLGLAGGANTGELFF. The CDR3 DNA reads TGTGCCAGCAGCCTGGGACTAGCGGGGGGCGCGAACACCGGGGAGCTGTTTTTT.

The chain is built from TRBV6-4 and TRBJ1-1; D possibly corresponds to TRBD1 (5 bases). Germline lookup yields CDR1 MRHNA and CDR2 SNTAGT. V lost 6 bases and J lost 7, with 15 bases in between. There are 13 residues in the CDR3. The CDR3 DNA is TGTGCCAGCAGGGATCGGGTGGGGGGTGAAGCTTTCTTT. It encodes CASRDRVGGEAFF.

This rearrangement joins TRBV19 to TRBJ1-5; tentatively, D is TRBD1 (5 bases). CDR3 size: 12 residues. Deletions cut 11 bases from V and 11 bases from J, with 19 bases between. The germline CDR1 and CDR2 sequences are LNHDA and SQIVND (reference sequence). As DNA, the CDR3 is TGTGCCCCCTCGGGGGATGGCCAGGCCCAGCATTTT. Its protein product is CAPSGDGQAQHF.

The gene calls are TRBV28 and TRBJ1-5; 10 positions agree with TRBD1. This CDR3 spans 16 amino acids. Germline values: CDR1 MDHEN, CDR2 SYDVKM. The V segment lost 1 base and the J segment 2 bases; nucleotides outside the gene matches: 2. The CDR3 here is CASSLYGTGGNQPQHF. In DNA, the CDR3 is TGTGCCAGCAGTTTATATGGGACAGGGGGCAATCAGCCCCAGCATTTT.

Here the CDR3 reads CASSLVAGSSGNTIYF. The CDR3 region has the DNA TGTGCCAGCAGCTTAGTCGCAGGGAGCTCTGGAAACACCATATATTTT. The V and J genes are TRBV7-2 and TRBJ1-3; weak D call: TRBD1 (5 bases). The V and J ends lost 1 base and 0 bases respectively, with 10 bases between them. The CDR3 has 16 residues. Germline CDR1 reads SGHTA; CDR2 reads FQGNSA.

This clone appeared a single time. The V gene is TRBV7-2, the J gene TRBJ1-3; D unresolved. Germline assignment: CDR1 SGHTA and CDR2 FQGNSA. This CDR3 is 15 amino acids long. Trimming took 1 base from V and 0 from J, leaving 7 bases between them. DNA of the CDR3: TGTGCCAGCAGCTTAGTTGGCTTCTCTGGAAACACCATATATTTT. The encoded protein is CASSLVGFSGNTIYF.

The chain couples TRBV5-1 to TRBJ2-1, with 11 bases aligning to TRBD2. The ends lost 4 bases at V and 0 bases at J; junction bases unmatched: 6. Germline CDR1 and CDR2: SGHRS and YFSETQ. The CDR3 loop spans 17 amino acids. CDR3 DNA: TGCGCCAGCAGCATAGGACTAGCGGGCGTCTCCTACAATGAGCAGTTCTTC. Translation gives CASSIGLAGVSYNEQFF.

The J gene is TRBJ2-1, the V gene TRBV27, with D unclear. V lost 8 bases and J 11 bases, leaving 10 bases between the germline ends. CDR1 and CDR2 (germline): MNHEY, SMNVEV (reference sequence). The CDR3 consists of 10 residues. The DNA for the CDR3 is TGTGCCAGCGGTAAATTGCAGCAGTTCTTC. This sequence encodes CASGKLQQFF.

The chain has TRBV3-1 (or the pseudogene TRBV3-2) and TRBJ2-2; D might be TRBD2 (6 bases). Looked up from germline, CDR1 is LGHDT and CDR2 is YNNKEL (reference sequence). V was trimmed by 1 base and J by 0 bases, leaving 9 bases between them. The CDR3 is made up of 16 amino acids. CDR3 sequence (DNA): TGTGCCAGCAGCCAAGGACGGGGGACGAACACCGGGGAGCTGTTTTTT. Translated, it gives CASSQGRGTNTGELFF.

The table lists this clone with a count of one. The rearrangement joins TRBV14 to TRBJ2-7; no firm D call. The germline V gene has CDR1 SGHDN and CDR2 FVKESK. V gave up 7 bases and J gave up 2 bases, with 9 bases separating them. CDR3 size: 12 residues. The CDR3 reads CASTATAYEQYF. CDR3 nucleotide sequence: TGTGCCAGCACCGCTACCGCCTACGAGCAGTACTTC.

The chain employs TRBV28 and TRBJ2-1; 7 positions agree with TRBD2. V lost 5 bases and J lost 1; bases outside the gene matches: 8. The germline gives CDR1 MDHEN, CDR2 SYDVKM. The CDR3 spans 16 residues. The CDR3 DNA reads TGTGCCAGCAGTCCTCTAGCGGTTTTTTCCTACAATGAGCAGTTCTTC. As protein: CASSPLAVFSYNEQFF.

V and J are TRBV20-1 and TRBJ1-2, with 11 bases identical to TRBD1. The CDR3 is 17 residues long. The J segment lost 3 bases and the V segment lost 3 bases, leaving 12 bases of the junction unmatched. Germline V gene sequence: CDR1 DFQATT, CDR2 SNEGSKA (reference sequence). DNA of the CDR3: TGCAGTGCTAGTGGGACAGGGGGGTCGTTTTATGACTATGGCTACACCTTC. As protein: CSASGTGGSFYDYGYTF.

In nucleotides, the CDR3 is TGTGCCAGCAGCTTAGCGGACCCCTTTCAAGAGACCCAGTACTTC. Protein product: CASSLADPFQETQYF. This sequence joins TRBV11-1 and TRBJ2-5, with D unclear. The CDR3 has 15 residues. The germline V gene encodes CDR1 SGHAT and CDR2 FQDESV (reference sequence). Between the trimmed V and J ends, which lost 0 bases and 2 bases, there was a span of 10 bases. Complete variable domain (other parts from reference TRBV11-1 and TRBJ2-5): EAEVAQSPRYKITEKSQAVAFWCDPISGHATLYWYRQILGQGPELLVQFQDESVVDDSQLPKDRFSAERLKGVDSTLKIQPAELGDSAMYLCASSLADPFQETQYFGPGTRLLVL.